The 26 T cell receptor beta chains below come from one sample, sequenced in a study of blood T cells in healthy people across ages. A J-beta primer mix and a sample-barcoded 5' primer were used in a second PCR of about 7 to 12 cycles. TCRdb recomputed calls from the 5' RACE reads with MiXCR, one row per CDR3 protein. The data show about 1.7 million distinct CDR3 sequences, under 30% seen once. The sequenced material came from blood. Receptor source: a woman younger than 45 in good health.

This clonotype has at least ten counts. The rearrangement links TRBV15 to TRBJ2-7; D gene ambiguous. The V end lost 0 bases, the J end lost 3 bases, and 9 bases lay between the germline ends. The CDR3 has 14 residues. Germline V gene data show CDR1 as LNHNV and CDR2 as YYDKDF (reference sequence). This CDR3 is CATSRDRGNYEQYF. CDR3 bases: TGTGCCACCAGCAGAGATAGAGGCAACTACGAGCAGTACTTC.

The CDR3 coding sequence is TGTGCCAGCCAGCGGGGGGGCGAAGATACGCAGTATTTT. Amino acid sequence: CASQRGGEDTQYF. V usage is TRBV7-9 and J usage is TRBJ2-3; 10 bases are shared with TRBD2. CDR3 length: 13 residues. Germline V gene sequence: CDR1 SEHNR, CDR2 FQNEAQ (reference sequence). V trimming: 8 bases; J trimming: 5 bases; junction bases outside the gene matches: 4.

The J gene is TRBJ2-7, the V gene TRBV6-5; 15 nucleotides agree with TRBD2. The CDR3 sequence is 15 residues long. Germline trimming cut 11 bases from V and 7 bases from J; bases unmatched to any gene: 12. CDR1 is MNHEY and CDR2 is SVGAGI in the germline V gene. CDR3 sequence (DNA): TGTGCCGGCAACGGACTAGCGGGGGGGCCTAAAGAGCAGTACTTC. As protein: CAGNGLAGGPKEQYF.

There are a few counts of this clonotype. V and J are TRBV18 and TRBJ2-5; the D is unclear. The V end lost 1 base, the J end lost 5 bases, and 8 bases lay between the germline ends. The germline V gene has CDR1 KGHSH and CDR2 LQKENI. The CDR3 has 13 amino acids. CDR3 in DNA: TGTGCCAGCTCACCACAAAAGGAGGAGACCCAGTACTTC. Translating gives CASSPQKEETQYF.

In regard to this clonotype: A read error may be the cause here, since a much bigger clone is one base away. The chain carries TRBV29-1 and TRBJ2-1; TRBD2 agrees at 12 bases. The CDR3 has 14 amino acids. V gave up 6 bases and J gave up 7 bases; unmatched junction bases: 7. Germline CDR1 and CDR2: SQVTM and ANQGSEA. The CDR3 DNA reads as TGCAGCGTACTGACTAGCGGGAGTGGAAATGAGCAGTTCTTC. Its protein product is CSVLTSGSGNEQFF.

This clonotype was recorded a few times. The chain is built from TRBV7-2 and TRBJ2-1, with TRBD2 identical over 9 bases. The CDR3 runs 15 residues. Germline CDR1 is SGHTA and CDR2 is FQGNSA. V trimming: 6 bases; J trimming: 7 bases; junction bases outside the gene matches: 10. The chain's CDR3 is CASRDAGGPMNEQFF. Here the CDR3 DNA reads TGTGCCAGCAGAGATGCGGGGGGGCCGATGAATGAGCAGTTCTTC.

The gene calls are TRBV20-1 and TRBJ1-4; the D gene is possibly TRBD1 (5 bases). This CDR3 has 14 residues. Per germline, CDR1 DFQATT and CDR2 SNEGSKA (reference sequence). Between the trimmed V and J ends, which lost 6 bases and 6 bases, there was a span of 17 bases. CDR3 region: CSAPEGRADEKLFF. The CDR3 region has the DNA TGCAGTGCCCCCGAGGGCAGGGCCGATGAAAAACTGTTTTTT.

The CDR3 region is CSAMRAALEQYF. In nucleotides, the CDR3 is TGCAGTGCTATGCGCGCGGCGCTCGAGCAGTACTTC. The V and J genes are TRBV20-1 and TRBJ2-7; D remains unclear. V was pared by 4 bases and J by 6 bases, with 13 bases between. This CDR3 has 12 residues. CDR1 and CDR2 (germline): DFQATT, SNEGSKA (reference sequence).

This clonotype was seen only a few times. This chain links TRBV7-9 with TRBJ2-5; D ambiguous. The end of the DNA aligns better with TRBJ2-7, so the J call may be wrong. From germline, CDR1 is SEHNR and CDR2 FQNEAQ (reference sequence). The CDR3 is 13 amino acids. For the CDR3, the DNA is TGTGCCAGCAGCTTAGAGGGAAAGGACGAGCAGTACTTC. Translation gives CASSLEGKDEQYF.

J is TRBJ2-7 and V is TRBV6-1; 8 positions agree with TRBD1. This CDR3 is 15 amino acids long. The V gene end was trimmed by 3 bases and the J gene end by 1 base; junction bases not matched to a gene: 5. CDR1 is MNHNS, CDR2 SASEGT, per germline. The DNA for the CDR3 is TGTGCCAGCAGTGACTCAGGGGGCACGTCCTACGAGCAGTACTTC. Amino acid sequence: CASSDSGGTSYEQYF.

The rearrangement uses TRBV10-3 and TRBJ2-1, with 11 bases that match TRBD1. The CDR3 has 13 residues. V was pared by 11 bases and J by 8 bases, with 8 bases of the junction left unmatched. Per the germline V gene, CDR1 is ENHRY and CDR2 is SYGVKD. CDR3 protein: CALGQGAHDEQFF. As DNA, the CDR3 is TGTGCCTTAGGACAGGGGGCGCACGATGAGCAGTTCTTC.

In its sample, this clonotype was seen a few times. The CDR3: CASRTARELFF. The CDR3 nucleotides read TGTGCCAGCAGGACAGCGCGGGAGCTGTTTTTT. V is TRBV12-3 or TRBV12-4 and J is TRBJ2-2; maybe TRBD1 (5 bases). V dropped 6 bases and J dropped 9 bases, with 8 bases sitting between them. The CDR3 length is 11 residues.

This clonotype was detected only a few times. This chain uses TRBV29-1 with TRBJ2-2; D may match TRBD1 or TRBD2 (5 bases each). The CDR3 extends over 13 amino acids. The germline V and J ends were trimmed by 7 bases and 0 bases, with 9 bases remaining between them. Germline-derived CDR1 and CDR2 are SQVTM and ANQGSEA. The CDR3 bases are TGCAGCGCCGGGACGGCGAACACCGGGGAGCTGTTTTTT. It specifies CSAGTANTGELFF.

This chain uses TRBV7-2 with TRBJ2-3; maybe TRBD1 (6 bases). The CDR3 sequence is 15 residues long. V gave up 5 bases and J gave up 4 bases, with 16 bases separating them. CDR1 and CDR2 (germline): SGHTA, FQGNSA. The CDR3 loop is CASSPIQGLADTQYF. CDR3 sequence (DNA): TGTGCCAGCAGCCCGATACAGGGTTTAGCAGATACGCAGTATTTT.

This clonotype was found a few times. The chain is built from TRBV12-3 or TRBV12-4 and TRBJ1-2, with a weak D call TRBD1 (5 bases). Trimming took 5 bases from V and 7 from J, leaving 11 bases between them. This CDR3 comprises 12 residues. As DNA, the CDR3 is TGTGCCAGCAGTGGGGGACCAGGTGGCTACACCTTC. Translated, it gives CASSGGPGGYTF.

The genes are TRBV12-3 or TRBV12-4 and TRBJ2-2, with D perhaps TRBD2 (6 bases). The CDR3 loop spans 15 amino acids. Trimming pared 6 bases from V and 5 bases from J, leaving 16 bases between. CDR3 DNA: TGTGCCAGCAGACCCCGGGACTCCCTAACCGGGGAGCTGTTTTTT. Protein product: CASRPRDSLTGELFF.

V is TRBV29-1 and J is TRBJ2-7, with TRBD2 identical over 10 bases. The germline CDR1 and CDR2 sequences are SQVTM and ANQGSEA. The CDR3 totals 12 residues. The trim removed 7 bases at V and 6 bases at J, leaving 6 bases unmatched. For the CDR3, the DNA is TGCAGCGCGGGACTAGCGTCGGTCGAGCAGTACTTC. Translating it yields CSAGLASVEQYF.

The rearrangement uses TRBV20-1 and TRBJ1-1; 8 bases are a match to TRBD1. The length of the CDR3 is 17 residues. Germline values: CDR1 DFQATT, CDR2 SNEGSKA (reference sequence). With 4 bases clipped from V and 0 bases from J, the junction kept 13 bases outside the gene matches. CDR3 DNA: TGCAGTGCTAACTCTCGGTACAGGGGGTTCATGAACACTGAAGCTTTCTTT. It specifies CSANSRYRGFMNTEAFF.

Comments on this clonotype: Sequence at one end of the junction differs from germline and may be a read error. V is TRBV28 and J is TRBJ2-3; TRBD1 aligns across 7 bases. CDR3 length: 14 amino acids. The germline CDR1 and CDR2 sequences are MDHEN and SYDVKM. CDR3 coding DNA: TGTGCCAGCATTTTAGACAGGGTGACAGATACGCAGTATTTT. Its translation is CASILDRVTDTQYF.

This clonotype was seen repeatedly, ten times or more. The rearrangement links TRBV6-1 to TRBJ2-7, with D perhaps being TRBD1 or TRBD2 (5 bases each). CDR1 and CDR2 from the germline V gene are MNHNS and SASEGT. This CDR3 has 13 residues. V lost 4 bases and J 3 bases, leaving 10 bases between the germline ends. The CDR3, as DNA: TGTGCCAGCAGTGCGGGACGCTACTACGAGCAGTACTTC. Protein sequence: CASSAGRYYEQYF.

This clonotype occurred a few times. The chain couples TRBV7-3 to TRBJ1-1, with D maybe TRBD1 (6 bases). This CDR3 contains 15 residues. From germline, CDR1 is SGHTA and CDR2 FQGTGA. With 3 bases removed from V and 0 bases from J, the gap between germline ends came to 11 bases. CDR3 protein: CASSFQGSVNTEAFF. DNA for the CDR3: TGTGCCAGCAGCTTCCAGGGGTCTGTGAACACTGAAGCTTTCTTT. Full variable domain (rest looked up from reference TRBV7-3 and TRBJ1-1): GAGVSQTPSNKVTEKGKYVELRCDPISGHTALYWYRQSLGQGPEFLIYFQGTGAADDSGLPNDRFFAVRPEGSVSTLKIQRTERGDSAVYLCASSFQGSVNTEAFFGQGTRLTVV.

This chain joins TRBV5-1 and TRBJ1-2, with D possibly TRBD1 on 6 matching bases. The CDR3 is 16 amino acids. Germline CDR1 is SGHRS and CDR2 is YFSETQ. Between the trimmed V and J ends, which lost 2 bases and 5 bases, there was a span of 19 bases. CDR3 region: CASSFQPGQSTYGYTF. The DNA for the CDR3 is TGCGCCAGCAGCTTTCAACCGGGACAAAGCACTTATGGCTACACCTTC.

Of note for this clonotype: Being one base from a much bigger clone, this may be a read error. The gene calls are TRBV7-2 and TRBJ2-3, with unresolved D. Germline CDR1 SGHTA, CDR2 FQGNSA. This CDR3 contains 13 residues. CDR3 in DNA: TGTGCCAGCGGGTCTAATTGGGCAGATACGCGGTATTTT. Translation gives CASGSNWADTRYF.

This clonotype was picked up many times. The V and J genes are TRBV7-2 and TRBJ2-1; 8 bases align to TRBD2. Losses at the gene ends were 5 bases for V and 7 bases for J; bases not matched to a gene: 7. CDR3 size: 14 residues. The germline gives CDR1 SGHTA, CDR2 FQGNSA. The CDR3 DNA is TGTGCCAGCAGCCCCACCCGGGGGGGGAATGAGCAGTTCTTC. The encoded protein is CASSPTRGGNEQFF.

This clonotype was seen ten or more times. This chain joins TRBV27 and TRBJ2-7, with D perhaps TRBD1 (5 bases). The CDR3 totals 13 residues. V was trimmed by 5 bases and J by 0 bases, leaving 8 bases between them. The germline CDR1 and CDR2 sequences are MNHEY and SMNVEV (reference sequence). The DNA for the CDR3 is TGTGCCAGCAGTAAGACAGTCTCCTACGAGCAGTACTTC. It is translated as CASSKTVSYEQYF.

In this sample, this clonotype turned up a few times. The chain joins TRBV12-3 or TRBV12-4 to TRBJ1-1; TRBD1 is a possible D gene (5 bases). The CDR3 extends over 17 amino acids. Deletions cut 4 bases from V and 3 bases from J, with 21 bases between. Here the CDR3 DNA reads TGTGCCAGCAGTTCCAACCGGGACGATAGAAAGTACACTGAAGCTTTCTTT. This encodes CASSSNRDDRKYTEAFF.